Each of the 29 T cell receptor beta chains below was sequenced from the same sample in a study of cytomegalovirus exposure and HLA in healthy donors. The PCR used 60 Vbeta and 13 Jbeta primers. Profiling relied on immunoSEQ multiplex PCR, and the TCRdb table lists in-frame clones only, not all of them. The sample holds some 130,000 clones, around 70% seen once. The sequenced material came from PBMCs. Receptors originate from a man aged 25-40 years in good health and CMV-seronegative.

This clone was observed a handful of times. The V call is TRBV2, the J call TRBJ2-3; the match to TRBD2 covers 16 bases. After removal of 4 bases from V and 8 bases from J, the junction contained 12 bases not matched to a gene. The CDR3 has 18 amino acids. The germline gives CDR1 SNHLY, CDR2 FYNNEI. CDR3 loop: CASSVRPGLAGGAGTQYF. The DNA of the CDR3 is TGTGCCAGCAGTGTTCGACCGGGACTAGCGGGGGGGGCCGGTACGCAGTATTTT.

This chain joins TRBV6-1 and TRBJ1-1; 8 nucleotides align to TRBD1. The CDR3 has 16 residues. After removal of 1 base from V and 5 bases from J, the junction contained 9 bases not matched to a gene. From germline, CDR1 is MNHNS and CDR2 SASEGT. As DNA, the CDR3 is TGTGCCAGCAGTGAAGGCGACAGGGGAGGATATACTGAAGCTTTCTTT. Encoded protein: CASSEGDRGGYTEAFF.

The chain combines TRBV6-6 with TRBJ1-1; 8 bases are a match to TRBD1. CDR1 is MNHNY, CDR2 SVGAGI, per germline (reference sequence). Unmatched junction bases numbered 12, after V lost 8 bases and J lost 4 bases. The CDR3 spans 15 residues. The DNA of the CDR3 is TGTGCCAGCTACCCCGGGCTTGACAGGGGCACTGAAGCTTTCTTT. Encoded protein: CASYPGLDRGTEAFF.

This chain connects TRBV4-1 to TRBJ2-7, with TRBD2 matching over 8 bases. The V and J ends lost 1 base and 2 bases, in that order; junction bases with no gene match: 4. Germline loops: CDR1 MGHRA, CDR2 YSYEKL. This CDR3 comprises 15 residues. In DNA form, the CDR3 reads TGCGCCAGCAGCCAAGTCCTAGCGGGTCCCTACGAGCAGTACTTC. The encoded protein is CASSQVLAGPYEQYF.

The chain combines TRBV4-1 with TRBJ2-3, with 9 bases aligning to TRBD2. J gave up 6 bases and V 4 bases, and 17 bases lay outside the gene matches. This CDR3 has 18 residues. The germline CDR1 and CDR2 sequences are MGHRA and YSYEKL. As DNA, the CDR3 is TGCGCCAGCAGCCCCCCCCTTGGGCGGAGCGGGGGGTGGGATACGCAGTATTTT. It specifies CASSPPLGRSGGWDTQYF.

The J gene is TRBJ2-3, the V gene TRBV7-2; 7 bases align to TRBD2. The CDR3 totals 14 residues. The V segment lost 2 bases and the J segment 7 bases; nucleotides outside the gene matches: 6. The germline V gene encodes CDR1 SGHTA and CDR2 FQGNSA. CDR3 in DNA: TGTGCCAGCAGCTTATGGGAGGGACTGAATACGCAGTATTTT. This sequence encodes CASSLWEGLNTQYF.

The chain carries TRBV5-1 and TRBJ1-5; a weak D match, TRBD1 (5 bases). The germline V gene has CDR1 SGHRS and CDR2 YFSETQ. V was shortened by 2 bases and J by 6 bases, with 15 bases between the two germline ends. This CDR3 contains 15 residues. CDR3 nucleotide sequence: TGCGCCAGCAGCTTTGCGGGGGATATGAGTCAGCCCCAGCATTTT. It specifies CASSFAGDMSQPQHF.

This chain links TRBV4-3 with TRBJ2-1, with 11 bases fitting TRBD2. The CDR3 runs 16 residues. Looked up from germline, CDR1 is LGHNA and CDR2 is YSLEER. Trimming removed 3 bases from V and 3 bases from J; junction bases left unmatched: 4. The CDR3 region is CASSQSSGGHYNEQFF. The DNA of the CDR3 is TGCGCCAGCAGCCAGTCTAGCGGGGGGCACTACAATGAGCAGTTCTTC.

This clone has just a few counts. The chain carries TRBV4-3 and TRBJ2-7, with D maybe TRBD2 (5 bases). CDR1 LGHNA and CDR2 YSLEER come from the germline V gene. V shed 3 bases and J shed 6 bases, with 9 bases lying between them. This CDR3 is 12 amino acids long. The DNA for the CDR3 is TGCGCCAGCAGCCATAGTGCGGGCGAGCAGTACTTC. It codes for CASSHSAGEQYF.

CDR3 loop: CASSEYAGQVEGYTF. The CDR3 region has the DNA TGTGCCAGCAGTGAATACGCGGGACAGGTCGAGGGCTACACCTTC. V and J are TRBV25-1 and TRBJ1-2; TRBD1 matches 8 bases. The CDR3 covers 15 residues. J was trimmed by 8 bases and V by 0 bases; bases with no gene match: 8. Germline loops: CDR1 MGHDK, CDR2 SYGVNS.

V is TRBV9 and J is TRBJ2-3; tentatively, D is TRBD1 (6 bases). Per the germline V gene, CDR1 is SGDLS and CDR2 is YYNGEE. This CDR3 has 15 residues. Trimming cost V 0 bases and J 9 bases, with 17 bases left between them. This CDR3 reads CASSVDWDTSGTQYF. CDR3 nucleotide sequence: TGTGCCAGCAGCGTAGATTGGGACACCTCAGGGACGCAGTATTTT.

For the CDR3, the DNA is TGTGCCAGTAGTATATCTCTGAGCTCCTACAATGAGCAGTTCTTC. Translating it yields CASSISLSSYNEQFF. The chain uses TRBV19 and TRBJ2-1; D unresolved. Germline V gene sequence: CDR1 LNHDA, CDR2 SQIVND (reference sequence). V was trimmed by 2 bases and J by 0 bases, leaving 8 bases between them. The CDR3 has 15 residues.

On this clone: This CDR3 is also generated by other DNA sequences in the sample. The chain couples TRBV7-9 to TRBJ2-7; D ambiguous. This CDR3 spans 11 amino acids. Germline loops: CDR1 SEHNR, CDR2 FQNEAQ (reference sequence). Trimming cost V 4 bases and J 2 bases, with 3 bases left between them. CDR3 sequence: CASSSAYEQYF. CDR3 bases: TGTGCCAGCAGCTCCGCCTACGAGCAGTACTTC.

V gene TRBV2 combines with J gene TRBJ1-1, with no clear D. V lost 3 bases, J lost 4 bases, and 12 bases lay in between. CDR1 and CDR2 (germline): SNHLY, FYNNEI. This CDR3 has 14 amino acids. The CDR3 nucleotides read TGTGCCAGCAGTGATTCTCAGATTCGCACTGAAGCTTTCTTT. Translating it yields CASSDSQIRTEAFF.

This chain connects TRBV13 to TRBJ2-1, with 10 bases lining up with TRBD1. Germline assignment: CDR1 PRHDT and CDR2 FYEKMQ (reference sequence). The CDR3 length is 16 residues. V lost 5 bases to trimming and J lost 1 base; unmatched junction nucleotides: 5. The CDR3 region is CASSPRDRGSYNEQFF. In nucleotides, the CDR3 is TGTGCCAGCAGCCCGCGGGACAGGGGATCCTACAATGAGCAGTTCTTC.

V and J are TRBV7-2 and TRBJ2-3; 7 nucleotides align to TRBD2. The germline gives CDR1 SGHTA, CDR2 FQGNSA. The CDR3 length is 16 residues. J was trimmed by 7 bases and V by 4 bases; bases with no gene match: 14. CDR3 coding DNA: TGTGCCAGCAGCTCCCGCTGGACTAGACGGGCTAATACGCAGTATTTT. This gives the protein CASSSRWTRRANTQYF.

The V gene is TRBV7-2, the J gene TRBJ2-5, with D possibly TRBD2 on 5 matching bases. From germline, CDR1 is SGHTA and CDR2 FQGNSA. The CDR3 length is 15 residues. Trimming pared 2 bases from V and 5 bases from J, leaving 15 bases between. The CDR3 loop reads CASSLKASLRETQYF. The CDR3, as DNA: TGTGCCAGCAGCTTAAAGGCTAGCCTTAGGGAGACCCAGTACTTC.

The chain carries TRBV10-3 and TRBJ2-1; 10 bases align to TRBD2. Trimming at V came to 4 bases and at J to 0 bases, leaving 9 bases not matched to a gene. CDR1 is ENHRY and CDR2 is SYGVKD in the germline V gene. The CDR3 runs to 18 residues. The CDR3: CAISGSGASGSSYNEQFF. CDR3 DNA sequence: TGTGCCATCAGTGGATCGGGGGCTAGCGGGAGCTCCTACAATGAGCAGTTCTTC.

The table lists this clone with a few counts. The DNA for the CDR3 is TGTGCCAGCAGCTTAGGTAACTCCCAGGCAGGAGATACGCAGTATTTT. It codes for CASSLGNSQAGDTQYF. The chain has TRBV7-9 and TRBJ2-3; D is uncertain. The CDR3 is made up of 16 amino acids. V lost 1 base and J lost 5, with 16 bases in between. The V gene's germline CDR1 is SEHNR and CDR2 FQNEAQ (reference sequence). Combining the CDR3 with reference TRBV7-9 and TRBJ2-3 gives the whole variable domain DTGVSQNPRHKITKRGQNVTFRCDPISEHNRLYWYRQTLGQGPEFLTYFQNEAQLEKSRLLSDRFSAERPKGSFSTLEIQRTEQGDSAMYLCASSLGNSQAGDTQYFGPGTRLTVL.

The chain combines TRBV29-1 with TRBJ1-4; the match to TRBD1 covers 7 bases. CDR1 SQVTM and CDR2 ANQGSEA come from the germline V gene. This CDR3 has 13 residues. The J segment lost 8 bases and the V segment lost 4 bases, leaving 7 bases of the junction unmatched. The CDR3 protein is CSVVRGPGEKLFF. The CDR3 region has the DNA TGCAGCGTTGTTAGGGGGCCGGGGGAAAAACTGTTTTTT.

The chain joins TRBV6-6 to TRBJ2-7; TRBD1 is a possible D gene (5 bases). V lost 11 bases, J lost 2 bases, and 19 bases lay in between. The CDR3 covers 14 residues. CDR1 and CDR2 from the germline V gene are MNHNY and SVGAGI (reference sequence). CDR3 DNA: TGTGCCGGAAAGAAAACAGGTCCCACCTACGAGCAGTACTTC. It encodes CAGKKTGPTYEQYF.

This chain links TRBV28 with TRBJ1-1; D is possibly TRBD1 (6 bases). V was shortened by 2 bases and J by 1 base, with 8 bases between the two germline ends. Germline lookup yields CDR1 MDHEN and CDR2 SYDVKM. The CDR3 totals 14 residues. In DNA, the CDR3 is TGTGCCAGCAGTTTACTGGGACAGAACACTGAAGCTTTCTTT. Its protein product is CASSLLGQNTEAFF. The whole variable domain, filled in from reference TRBV28 and TRBJ1-1, reads DVKVTQSSRYLVKRTGEKVFLECVQDMDHENMFWYRQDPGLGLRLIYFSYDVKMKEKGDIPEGYSVSREKKERFSLILESASTNQTSMYLCASSLLGQNTEAFFGQGTRLTVV.

V is TRBV6-6 and J is TRBJ2-2; possibly TRBD2 for D (6 bases). Trimming stripped 5 bases from V and 3 bases from J, with 16 bases between. The CDR3 has 16 amino acids. Germline lookup yields CDR1 MNHNY and CDR2 SVGAGI (reference sequence). The CDR3 DNA sequence: TGTGCCAGCAGTGCAAGACTAGTGGGGCACACCGGGGAGCTGTTTTTT. Residues: CASSARLVGHTGELFF.

The genes are TRBV2 and TRBJ2-4, with D perhaps TRBD2 (7 bases). Per the germline V gene, CDR1 is SNHLY and CDR2 is FYNNEI. The CDR3 extends over 16 amino acids. Trimming shortened V by 2 bases and J by 4 bases, and 15 bases separated the two germline ends. Written as DNA, the CDR3 is TGTGCCAGCAGTGAAAGGGGGGGCTTGAGGAAAAACATTCAGTACTTC. Translated, it gives CASSERGGLRKNIQYF.

The J gene is TRBJ2-7, the V gene TRBV28; 9 bases are a match to TRBD1. This CDR3 comprises 17 residues. Germline CDR1 MDHEN, CDR2 SYDVKM. Trimming took 2 bases from V and 5 from J; bases not matched to a gene: 13. The CDR3 DNA reads as TGTGCCAGCAGTTTAATTGGAGGGACAGGGTTCACTCACGAGCAGTACTTC. Translating gives CASSLIGGTGFTHEQYF.

This clone came up a few times. The V call is TRBV6-4, the J call TRBJ2-3, with D unresolved. This CDR3 spans 15 amino acids. Germline CDR1 MRHNA, CDR2 SNTAGT. Trimming took off 0 bases at V and 0 bases at J, with 7 bases between the two ends. CDR3 DNA sequence: TGTGCCAGCAGTGACTCAGTTACTAGCACAGATACGCAGTATTTT. Translation: CASSDSVTSTDTQYF.

This clone has only a few counts. The chain employs TRBV28 and TRBJ1-3; 10 bases match TRBD1. Trimming removed 6 bases from V and 7 bases from J; junction bases left unmatched: 12. The germline gives CDR1 MDHEN, CDR2 SYDVKM. This CDR3 is built from 16 residues. The CDR3: CASSLPLGQGWNTIYF. The CDR3 bases are TGTGCCAGCAGCCTTCCACTGGGACAGGGGTGGAACACCATATATTTT.

This chain uses TRBV4-1 with TRBJ2-1; 9 positions match TRBD2. Unmatched junction bases numbered 11, after V lost 4 bases and J lost 7 bases. Germline values: CDR1 MGHRA, CDR2 YSYEKL. CDR3 length equals 16 residues. The CDR3 DNA reads as TGCGCCAGCAGCCCACGGGGCGGGGGGGCCACTAATGAGCAGTTCTTC. It encodes CASSPRGGGATNEQFF.

This sequence joins TRBV5-1 and TRBJ1-5; 7 nucleotides align to TRBD1. Germline CDR1 SGHRS, CDR2 YFSETQ. There are 16 residues in the CDR3. V was clipped by 4 bases and J by 4 bases; unmatched bases: 11. The CDR3 loop is CASSTGTGTENQPQHF. Here the CDR3 DNA reads TGCGCCAGCAGCACCGGGACCGGGACAGAAAATCAGCCCCAGCATTTT.